This TCR beta chain is drawn from a study of T cells after somatic rescue of genetic block. The data were produced by immunoSEQ multiplex PCR, yet TCRdb's version contains in-frame clones alone and is incomplete. The data contain approximately 67,000 clones, around 90% of them seen just once; the ten biggest clones take up around 2.8%. Trimming took off 4 bases at V and 7 bases at J, with 9 bases between the two ends. The germline CDR1 and CDR2 sequences are SGHTS and YDEGEE. The CDR3 extends over 12 amino acids. This clonotype was sampled from a man aged 35 to 55. This chain links TRBV5-8 with TRBJ2-1; D gene unclear. Sequencing was performed on peripheral blood mononuclear cells (PBMCs). In nucleotides, the CDR3 is TGTGCCAGCAGCCTGGTGCGGAATGAGCAGTTCTTC. Protein: CASSLVRNEQFF.